The entry that follows covers one T cell receptor beta chain sequence. The antigen is not known. V was clipped by 1 base and J by 1 base, with 15 bases between them. CDR3 length: 17 residues. In germline, CDR1 is SGHNT, CDR2 YENEEA. Time point defined: baseline pretreatment blood. Documented treatment: 15 Gy SBRT to primary tumor, nephrectomy 4 weeks later. Radiation-treated patients gave blood at baseline, week 2 and week 4. This specimen comes from a study of radiation and T cells in renal cell carcinoma. General study points: Without pretreatment biopsies, baseline tumor clonotype presence was undetermined.

Using immunoSEQ multiplex PCR, the repertoire was profiled, and TCRdb retains in-frame clones only, with some absent. Of approximately 140,000 clones in the sample, about 87% are singletons; the top ten hold 3.5% to 5%. V gene TRBV11-3 combines with J gene TRBJ2-3, with no clear D. Sequenced here: blood, sampled from a patient whose treatment included radiotherapy and nephrectomy. The receptor was isolated from a woman between 65 and 79 years old with renal cell carcinoma. The CDR3 nucleotides are TGTGCCAGCAGCTTAGGGTCGGGTCGACCAGGCACAGATACGCAGTATTTT. Residues: CASSLGSGRPGTDTQYF.